These T cell receptor beta chains were read from a single sample in a study of control samples from healthy donors and cancer patients. Generated by immunoSEQ multiplex PCR, the TCRdb table keeps only in-frame clones and is missing some. Of over 150,000 clones listed, 85% to 95% are singletons. The sequenced sample was blood. The source is a man aged 35-49 years in good health. Both conserved end residues are part of each CDR3. The D gene is left open where the match is weak. Rows may omit the clone size; those that give it use once, few, many or a size class.

d_gene	abundance	v_gene	j_gene	CDR3aa	CDR3nt
TRBD1	-	TRBV2	TRBJ1-1	CASMKGDRVISTEAFF	TGTGCCAGCATGAAGGGGGACAGGGTGATAAGCACTGAAGCTTTCTTT
-	few	TRBV28	TRBJ1-1	CASSLKRYTEAFF	TGTGCCAGCAGTTTGAAAAGGTACACTGAAGCTTTCTTT
-	-	TRBV5-1	TRBJ2-7	CASSLEQYEQYF	TGCGCCAGCAGCTTGGAGCAATACGAGCAGTACTTC
-	-	TRBV19	TRBJ1-1	CASSISPGTGTEAFF	TGTGCCAGTAGTATTTCCCCAGGGACGGGGACTGAAGCTTTCTTT
TRBD2	-	TRBV10-3	TRBJ2-1	CAISAASGGPLSSYNEQFF	TGTGCCATCAGTGCTGCTAGCGGGGGGCCCCTAAGCTCCTACAATGAGCAGTTCTTC
-	-	TRBV19	TRBJ1-5	CASSVGAQPQHF	TGTGCCAGTTCTGTGGGGGCTCAGCCCCAGCATTTT
TRBD1	-	TRBV6-6	TRBJ1-2	CASSPRDRGTSGYTF	TGTGCCAGCAGTCCCCGGGACAGGGGGACATCGGGCTACACCTTC
TRBD1	-	TRBV5-4	TRBJ1-2	CASTFGTANYGYTF	TGTGCCAGCACCTTCGGGACAGCTAACTATGGCTACACCTTC
TRBD2	-	TRBV29-1	TRBJ2-3	CSVEGVQRGSTDTQYF	TGCAGCGTTGAAGGTGTCCAGCGGGGGAGCACAGATACGCAGTATTTT
-	-	TRBV29-1	TRBJ2-1	CSVTPGGPSSYNEQFF	TGCAGCGTTACACCCGGGGGGCCAAGCTCCTACAATGAGCAGTTCTTC
-	-	TRBV7-2	TRBJ2-5	CASSFISVVETQYF	TGTGCCAGCAGCTTTATTAGCGTTGTGGAGACCCAGTACTTC
TRBD1	once	TRBV7-9	TRBJ1-1	CASSPTGVNTEAFF	TGTGCCAGCAGCCCGACAGGGGTGAACACTGAAGCTTTCTTT
-	-	TRBV28	TRBJ1-1	CASSPRRIMNTEAFF	TGTGCCAGCAGCCCCCGCAGGATTATGAACACTGAAGCTTTCTTT
-	-	TRBV11-2	TRBJ2-1	CASSPNPHEQFF	TGTGCCAGCAGCCCCAACCCCCATGAGCAGTTCTTC
-	-	TRBV30	TRBJ1-3	CALRESSVRAGNTIYF	TGTGCCTTGAGAGAAAGCTCCGTCCGGGCTGGAAACACCATATATTTT
TRBD1	-	TRBV19	TRBJ1-3	CAAGGQGVFGNTIYF	TGTGCCGCCGGGGGACAGGGGGTTTTTGGAAACACCATATATTTT
-	-	TRBV4-1	TRBJ1-1	CASRGSTVNTEAFF	TGCGCCTCCCGGGGGTCCACTGTGAACACTGAAGCTTTCTTT
TRBD2	-	TRBV24-1	TRBJ2-3	CATSLSGGITDTQYF	TGTGCCACCAGCTTGAGCGGGGGGATCACAGATACGCAGTATTTT
TRBD1	-	TRBV27	TRBJ1-2	CASSPDRNYGYTF	TGTGCCAGCAGCCCGGACAGGAACTATGGCTACACCTTC
TRBD1	-	TRBV6-5	TRBJ1-1	CASSPPTGANTEAFF	TGTGCCAGCAGTCCCCCGACAGGGGCGAACACTGAAGCTTTCTTT
-	once	TRBV6-5	TRBJ2-2	CASSHDSPNTGELFF	TGTGCCAGCAGCCACGACAGCCCGAACACCGGGGAGCTGTTTTTT